A single T cell receptor (beta chain) is shown here with its context. Its antigen remains unidentified. The method was immunoSEQ multiplex PCR; TCRdb's version includes in-frame clones alone and lacks a portion of them. The table has about 22,000 clones, roughly 70% seen once. The data derive from a study of CD4 T cells in relation to SARS-CoV-2 and coronaviruses. At the level of the study: PBMCs were cultured with antigen for over 8 days before TCR beta sequencing. No peptide or an HIV-1 Nef peptide pool served as negative control. Regarding the study as a whole: SARS-CoV-2-driven expansion was significantly weaker in crossreactive than monoreactive clones.

The unexposed donors gave CD4+ T cells in about 2010-2019, prior to COVID-19. Isolation of CD4+ T cells took place after around 11 days in culture. This TCR was sampled from a human donor in good health. The material sequenced was CD4+ T cells from PBMCs, cultured in vitro.

This CDR3 is CASRLDPGSQPGNEQFF. The CDR3, as DNA: TGTGCAAGTCGCTTAGACCCAGGGTCCCAACCTGGCAATGAGCAGTTCTTC. The rearrangement joins TRBV12-2 to TRBJ2-1; the table's D call TRBD1 went unverified against the DNA. TRBV12-2 is annotated as a pseudogene. This CDR3 is 17 amino acids long.